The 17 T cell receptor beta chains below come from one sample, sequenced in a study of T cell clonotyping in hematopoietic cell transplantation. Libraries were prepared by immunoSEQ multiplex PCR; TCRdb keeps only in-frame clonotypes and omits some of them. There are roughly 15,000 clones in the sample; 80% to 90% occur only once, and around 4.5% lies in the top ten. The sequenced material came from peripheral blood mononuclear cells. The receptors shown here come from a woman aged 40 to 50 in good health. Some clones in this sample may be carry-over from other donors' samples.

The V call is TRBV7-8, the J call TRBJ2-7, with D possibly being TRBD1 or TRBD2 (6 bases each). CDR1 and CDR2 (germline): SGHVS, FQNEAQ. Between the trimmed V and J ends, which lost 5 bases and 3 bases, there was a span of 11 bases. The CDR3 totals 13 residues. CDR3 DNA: TGTGCCAGCAGCCCGGGGGCAGACTACGAGCAGTACTTC. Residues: CASSPGADYEQYF. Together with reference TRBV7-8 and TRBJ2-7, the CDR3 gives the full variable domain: GAGVSQSPRYKVAKRGQDVALRCDPISGHVSLFWYQQALGQGPEFLTYFQNEAQLDKSGLPSDRFFAERPEGSVSTLKIQRTQQEDSAVYLCASSPGADYEQYFGPGTRLTVT.

CDR3 in DNA: TGTGCCAGCAGCTTCGGACAGGGGGGGCCCTACGAGCAGTACTTC. Protein sequence: CASSFGQGGPYEQYF. V gene TRBV7-2 combines with J gene TRBJ2-7, with 10 bases lining up with TRBD1. The CDR3 covers 15 residues. Per germline, CDR1 SGHTA and CDR2 FQGNSA. V shed 3 bases and J 2 bases; nucleotides not matched to a gene: 4.

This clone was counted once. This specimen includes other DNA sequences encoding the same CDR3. The CDR3 loop is CASSYGGTEAFF. In nucleotides, the CDR3 is TGTGCCAGCAGTTACGGCGGCACTGAAGCTTTCTTT. V gene TRBV6-6 combines with J gene TRBJ1-1; D gene unclear. CDR1 is MNHNY and CDR2 is SVGAGI in the germline V gene (reference sequence). CDR3 length: 12 residues. V lost 2 bases, J lost 4 bases, and 5 bases lay in between.

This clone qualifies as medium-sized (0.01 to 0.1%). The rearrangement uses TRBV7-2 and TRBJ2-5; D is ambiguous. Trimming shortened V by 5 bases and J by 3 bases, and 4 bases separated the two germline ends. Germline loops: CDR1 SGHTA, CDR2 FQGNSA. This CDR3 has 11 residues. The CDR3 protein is CASSVEETQYF. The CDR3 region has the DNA TGTGCCAGCAGCGTAGAAGAGACCCAGTACTTC.

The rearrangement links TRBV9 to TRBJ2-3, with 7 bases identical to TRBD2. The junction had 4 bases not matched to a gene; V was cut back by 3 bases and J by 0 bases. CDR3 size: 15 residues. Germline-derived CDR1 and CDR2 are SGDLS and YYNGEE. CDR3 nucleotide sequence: TGTGCCAGCAGCGCGGGAGGTTCTAGCACAGATACGCAGTATTTT. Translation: CASSAGGSSTDTQYF.

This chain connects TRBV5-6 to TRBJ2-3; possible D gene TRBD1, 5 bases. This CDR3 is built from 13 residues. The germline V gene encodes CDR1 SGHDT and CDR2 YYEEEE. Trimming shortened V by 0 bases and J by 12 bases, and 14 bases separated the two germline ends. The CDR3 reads CASSLAAGKVQYF. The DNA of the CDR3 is TGTGCCAGCAGCTTGGCCGCAGGGAAAGTTCAGTATTTT.

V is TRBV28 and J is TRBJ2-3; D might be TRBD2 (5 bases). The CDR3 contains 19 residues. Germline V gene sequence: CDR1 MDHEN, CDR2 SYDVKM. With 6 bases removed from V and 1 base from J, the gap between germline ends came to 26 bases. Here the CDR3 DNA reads TGTGCCAGCAGCCCTTCCTGGCGAGGGCTGGGGTGGGGCACAGATACGCAGTATTTT. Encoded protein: CASSPSWRGLGWGTDTQYF.

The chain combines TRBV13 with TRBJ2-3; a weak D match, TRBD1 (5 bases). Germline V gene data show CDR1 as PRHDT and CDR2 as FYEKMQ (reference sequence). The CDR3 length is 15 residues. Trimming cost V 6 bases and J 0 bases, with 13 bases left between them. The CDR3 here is CASRPTDVSTDTQYF. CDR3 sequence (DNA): TGTGCCAGCAGGCCGACAGACGTGAGCACAGATACGCAGTATTTT.

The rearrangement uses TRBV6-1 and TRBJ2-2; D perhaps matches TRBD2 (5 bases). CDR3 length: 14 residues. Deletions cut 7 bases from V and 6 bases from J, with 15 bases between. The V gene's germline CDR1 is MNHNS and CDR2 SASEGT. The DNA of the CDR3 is TGTGCCAGCACCAACGGGAACGGGCCCGGGGAGCTGTTTTTT. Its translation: CASTNGNGPGELFF.

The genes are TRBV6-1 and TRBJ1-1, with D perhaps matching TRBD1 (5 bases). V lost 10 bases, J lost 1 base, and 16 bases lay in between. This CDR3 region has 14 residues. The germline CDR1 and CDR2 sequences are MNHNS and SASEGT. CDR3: CATTWRGSNTEAFF. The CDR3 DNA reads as TGTGCCACCACATGGAGGGGATCGAACACTGAAGCTTTCTTT.

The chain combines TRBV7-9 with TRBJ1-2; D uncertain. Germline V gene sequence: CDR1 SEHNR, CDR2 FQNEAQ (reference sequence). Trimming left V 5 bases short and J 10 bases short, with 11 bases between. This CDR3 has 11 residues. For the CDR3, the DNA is TGTGCCAGCAGCGCACTAGGTGTCTACACCTTC. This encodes CASSALGVYTF.

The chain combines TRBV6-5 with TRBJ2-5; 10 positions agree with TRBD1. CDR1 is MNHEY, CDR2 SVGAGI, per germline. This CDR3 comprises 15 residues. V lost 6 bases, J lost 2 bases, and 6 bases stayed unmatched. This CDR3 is CASRLGTGVQETQYF. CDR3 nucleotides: TGTGCCAGCAGGCTCGGGACAGGGGTTCAAGAGACCCAGTACTTC.

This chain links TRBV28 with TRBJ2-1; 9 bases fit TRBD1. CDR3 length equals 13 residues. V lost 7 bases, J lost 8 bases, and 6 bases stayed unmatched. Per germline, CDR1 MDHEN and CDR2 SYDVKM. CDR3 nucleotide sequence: TGTGCCAGCATCCGACAGGGGGGTTATGAGCAGTTCTTC. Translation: CASIRQGGYEQFF.

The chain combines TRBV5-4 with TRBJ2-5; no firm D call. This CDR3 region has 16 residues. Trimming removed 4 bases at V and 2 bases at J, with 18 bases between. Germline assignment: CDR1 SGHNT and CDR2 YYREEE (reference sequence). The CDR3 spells CASSRDLKITQETQYF. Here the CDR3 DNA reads TGTGCCAGCAGCCGTGACCTTAAAATTACACAAGAGACCCAGTACTTC.

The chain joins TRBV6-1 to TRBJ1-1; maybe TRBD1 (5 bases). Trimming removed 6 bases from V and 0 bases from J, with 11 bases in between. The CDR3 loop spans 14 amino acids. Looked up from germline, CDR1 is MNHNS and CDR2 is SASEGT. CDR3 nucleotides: TGTGCCAGCAGAATGGGGGGACTGAACACTGAAGCTTTCTTT. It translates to CASRMGGLNTEAFF.

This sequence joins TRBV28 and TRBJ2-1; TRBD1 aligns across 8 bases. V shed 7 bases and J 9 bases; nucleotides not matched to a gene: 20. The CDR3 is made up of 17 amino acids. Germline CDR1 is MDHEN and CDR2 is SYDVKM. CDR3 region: CASIRQGPSERRSEQFF. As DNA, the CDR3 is TGTGCCAGCATAAGACAGGGGCCAAGCGAGAGGAGGAGTGAGCAGTTCTTC.

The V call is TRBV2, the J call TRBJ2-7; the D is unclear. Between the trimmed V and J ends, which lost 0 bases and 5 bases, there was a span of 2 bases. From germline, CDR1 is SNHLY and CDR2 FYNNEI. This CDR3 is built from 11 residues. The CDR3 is CASSEADEQYF. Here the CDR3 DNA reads TGTGCCAGCAGTGAAGCCGACGAGCAGTACTTC.